This TCR beta chain was sequenced in a study of T cell responses to AZD1222 COVID-19 vaccine. Germline CDR1 reads MNHNS; CDR2 reads SASEGT. The CDR3 runs 16 residues. With 3 bases removed from V and 7 bases from J, the gap between germline ends came to 22 bases. Only in-frame clones appear in the TCRdb table, and some are missing; sequencing was by immunoSEQ multiplex PCR. The sample carries over 95,000 clones, roughly 90% recorded once. This clone came up a few times. V and J are TRBV6-1 and TRBJ2-7, with no clear D. This sequence was found in an adult in good health. Sequences were derived from peripheral blood, sampled on day 0 of AZD1222 vaccination. DNA for the CDR3: TGTGCCAGCAGTGATCAGGCAGCCGCTAAACTTCGGGAGCAGTACTTC. Its translation: CASSDQAAAKLREQYF.